This T cell receptor (beta chain) was sequenced during a study of PD-L1 blockade in urothelial cancer. Study information: Blood was tested 3 weeks (second dose) and 6 weeks into treatment. Among blood samples, the median T cell count was some 150,000.

Time point here: peripheral blood 6 weeks after treatment start. Patient disease was locally advanced or metastatic urothelial carcinoma. Germline V gene lookup returns CDR1 SNHLY and CDR2 FYNNEI. The CDR3 spans 16 residues. Trimming removed 5 bases at V and 0 bases at J, with 17 bases between. Every PCR received spiked-in synthetic TCR analog templates. Here immunoSEQ multiplex PCR was the method, and the copy in TCRdb shows in-frame clones only, minus some. The sample holds 100,000 to 150,000 clones, 86% seen once. The receptor was derived from a man over 45 with urothelial cancer. This specimen was PBMCs, taken around atezolizumab (anti-PD-L1) treatment. The rearrangement joins TRBV2 to TRBJ2-7, with D possibly being TRBD2 (6 bases). The CDR3 reads CASSITGTGSSYEQYF. For the CDR3, the DNA is TGTGCCAGCAGTATAACCGGGACTGGGAGCTCCTACGAGCAGTACTTC.